This T cell receptor (beta chain) was found in a study of cytomegalovirus exposure and HLA in healthy donors. Overall study context: A later analysis reported the approximately 120 validation repertoires used the same platform as the approximately 700 first-cohort repertoires. Study findings and constraints: The authors listed 150 or so TCR beta chains as cytomegalovirus-associated.

Clones were sequenced by immunoSEQ multiplex PCR, and TCRdb holds only the in-frame ones, with some missing. The table includes some 86,000 clones, 80% to 95% detected once. On this clone itself: Its antigen is undetermined.

This TCR derives from a woman between 25 and 40 years old in good health and CMV-seronegative. Sequenced input: PBMCs.

The CDR3 DNA follows: TGTGCCTGGGCGGACAATACCTACGAGCAGTACTTC. Amino acid sequence: CAWADNTYEQYF. The chain joins TRBV30 to TRBJ2-7; D is perhaps TRBD1 (5 bases). Germline assignment: CDR1 GTSNPN and CDR2 SVGIG (reference sequence). V was pared by 5 bases and J by 2 bases, with 10 bases between. The CDR3 totals 12 residues.